Sequencing of this T cell receptor beta chain was carried out in a study of T cell responses to AZD1222 COVID-19 vaccine. CDR1 and CDR2 from the germline V gene are SNHLY and FYNNEI. The V end was cut by 4 bases, the J end by 4 bases, with 10 bases between. CDR3 length: 13 residues. Repertoires were generated with immunoSEQ multiplex PCR, while TCRdb's copy carries only in-frame clones and drops some. This sample has 90,000 to 120,000 clones, with about 85% found just once. This clone was counted a single time. The sequence was obtained from an adult in good health. The chain combines TRBV2 with TRBJ1-1, with D possibly being TRBD1 (5 bases). This specimen was peripheral blood, taken on day 0 of AZD1222 vaccination. CDR3 in DNA: TGTGCCAGCAGTGTGGGGGGTAGCACTGAAGCTTTCTTT. This sequence encodes CASSVGGSTEAFF.